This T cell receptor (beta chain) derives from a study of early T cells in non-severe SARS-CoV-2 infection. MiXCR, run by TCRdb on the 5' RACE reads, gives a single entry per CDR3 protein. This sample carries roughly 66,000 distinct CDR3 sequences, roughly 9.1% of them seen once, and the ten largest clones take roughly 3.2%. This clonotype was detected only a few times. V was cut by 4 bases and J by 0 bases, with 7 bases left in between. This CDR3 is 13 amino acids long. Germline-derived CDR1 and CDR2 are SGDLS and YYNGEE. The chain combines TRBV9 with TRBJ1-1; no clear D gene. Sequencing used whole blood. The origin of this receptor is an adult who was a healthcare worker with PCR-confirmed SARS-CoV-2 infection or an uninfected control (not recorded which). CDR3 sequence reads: CASSSHMNTEAFF. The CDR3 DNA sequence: TGTGCCAGCAGCAGTCACATGAACACTGAAGCTTTCTTT.